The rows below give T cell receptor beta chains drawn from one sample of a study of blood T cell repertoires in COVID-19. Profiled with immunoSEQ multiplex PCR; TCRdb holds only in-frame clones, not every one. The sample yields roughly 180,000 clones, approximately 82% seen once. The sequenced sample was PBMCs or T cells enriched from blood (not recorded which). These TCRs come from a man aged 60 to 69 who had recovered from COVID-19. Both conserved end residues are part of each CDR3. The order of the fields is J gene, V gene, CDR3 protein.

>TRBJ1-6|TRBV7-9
CASSLEGDNSPLHF
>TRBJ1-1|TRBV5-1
CASSLTGLGLGEAFF
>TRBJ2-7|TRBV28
CASSFPRRHQTYEQYF
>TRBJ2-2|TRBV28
CASSPEGLTGELFF
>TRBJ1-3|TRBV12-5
CASGPGTGPSGNTIYF
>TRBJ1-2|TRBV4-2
CASSHVRTGHTF
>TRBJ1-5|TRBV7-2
CASSSSGREDQPQHF
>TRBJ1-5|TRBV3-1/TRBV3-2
CASSQRGMKPQHF
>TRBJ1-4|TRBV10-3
CAIRELQGEKLFF
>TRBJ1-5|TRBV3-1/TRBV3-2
CASSQAGLRDNQPQHF
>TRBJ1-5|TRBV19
CASKYRNSNQPQHF
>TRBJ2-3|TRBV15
CATSRPGLGSDTQYF
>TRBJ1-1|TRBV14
CASSQELTTEAFF
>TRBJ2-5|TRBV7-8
CASSFQRGETQYF
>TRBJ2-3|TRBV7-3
CASSAMGGSTDTQYF
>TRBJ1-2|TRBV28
CASSFTLKGGLGSGYTF
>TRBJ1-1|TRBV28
CASSGLKKGQGNTEAFF
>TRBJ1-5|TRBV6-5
CASRGVGRDQPQHF
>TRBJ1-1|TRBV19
CASSTPTGQGTEAFF
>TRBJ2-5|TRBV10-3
CATAPGSETQYF
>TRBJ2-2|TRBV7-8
CASSLSGGSLAGELFF
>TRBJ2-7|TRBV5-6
CASSLAGTGFGEQYF
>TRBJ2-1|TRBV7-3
CASSLDNQGVNEQFF
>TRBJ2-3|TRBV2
CASRFLAGQGTDTQYF
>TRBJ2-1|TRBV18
CASSLSGENEQFF
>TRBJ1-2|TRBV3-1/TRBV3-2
CASSPLARTAYGYTF
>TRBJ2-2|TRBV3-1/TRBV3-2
CASSQVGGSGELFF
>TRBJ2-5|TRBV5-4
CASSSEGGETETQYF
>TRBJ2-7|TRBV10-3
CAISGGQIYEQYF
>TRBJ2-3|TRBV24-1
CATSTSGRGGDTQYF
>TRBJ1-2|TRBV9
CASSVRGGGGYTF
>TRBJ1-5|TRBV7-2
CASSLDVFGNQPQHF
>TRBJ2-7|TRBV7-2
CASSLPVSGGEQYF